This TCR beta chain was observed in a study of T-cell reconstitution after alpha-beta-depleted transplantation in children. Preparation of the TCRbeta library used unique molecular identifiers. TCRdb used MiXCR to reprocess the PCR reads, holding one entry per CDR3 protein. The table has fewer than 400,000 distinct CDR3 sequences, 23% seen once. V trimming: 4 bases; J trimming: 6 bases; junction bases outside the gene matches: 4. Germline lookup yields CDR1 MGHDK and CDR2 SYGVNS. CDR3 length equals 15 residues. The specimen comprised PBMCs, mostly from graft donor cells, sampled 180 days after TCRalphabeta/CD19-depleted stem cell transplant. The chain is built from TRBV25-1 and TRBJ2-1; 12 bases align to TRBD2. The sequence was collected from a male patient younger than 18 who had a stem cell transplant for acute lymphoblastic leukemia, so the T cells may come from the graft donor. The CDR3, as DNA: TGTGCCAGCAGTGGGACTAGCGGGAATTCCAATGAGCAGTTCTTC. It encodes CASSGTSGNSNEQFF.